The entry below describes one TCR beta chain. As yet, its antigen is unknown. This sample is part of a study of cytomegalovirus exposure and HLA in healthy donors. Both 60 Vbeta primers and 13 Jbeta primers went into the PCR. The repertoire was sequenced with immunoSEQ multiplex PCR; TCRdb's copy has only in-frame clones and lacks some. The table includes about 160,000 clones, roughly 85% detected once. These donors counted as nominally healthy when sampled, but unrecorded immune exposures were likely. CDR1 is MNHEY, CDR2 SVGAGI, per germline. The CDR3 has 15 residues. V shed 0 bases and J shed 2 bases, with 9 bases lying between them. Study results and caveats: Analysis performed later showed TCR beta chains linked to HLA being more clonally expanded than equally common others. The listing of 150 to 200 TCR beta chains classed them as cytomegalovirus-associated. Available immune exposure information was restricted to CMV serostatus only.

The TCR sequence derives from a man aged 35-49 years in good health and CMV-seronegative. The specimen was PBMCs. This chain links TRBV6-5 with TRBJ2-3; D uncertain. In DNA, the CDR3 is TGTGCCAGCAGTTACTCGGGCAGCTACACAGATACGCAGTATTTT. Protein sequence: CASSYSGSYTDTQYF.